This paragraph covers one T cell receptor beta chain sequence. Antigen unknown. The sample originates from a study of memory CD4+ T cells and cytomegalovirus serostatus. Study-wide points: Repertoires predicted CMV serostatus with median bootstrapped AUC of roughly 0.95.

The sort gate was single viable CD3+CD4+CD8-CD45RO+ cells for memory CD4+ T cells. Trimming at V came to 8 bases and at J to 1 base, leaving 17 bases not matched to a gene. This CDR3 spans 19 amino acids. CDR1 is SNHLY, CDR2 FYNNEI, per germline. Generated by immunoSEQ multiplex PCR, the TCRdb table keeps only in-frame clones and is missing some. The repertoire holds more than 50,000 clones, 75% to 85% seen once, with 0.77% in the top ten. Sequencing used memory CD4+ T cells from blood. The sequence was obtained from an adult in good health and CMV-seronegative. The chain joins TRBV2 to TRBJ2-4; TRBD1 agrees at 10 bases. DNA of the CDR3: TGTGCCAGCTCTGCTTCAAGGACAGGGGGTTTAGTGGCCAAAAACATTCAGTACTTC. This sequence encodes CASSASRTGGLVAKNIQYF.